The 32 T cell receptor beta chains reported below all come from one sample, sequenced in a study of blood T cell repertoires in COVID-19 (dated by TCRdb to about 2020). Library prep was done by the immunoSEQ multiplex PCR assay. Imported from immuneACCESS, the table was reduced by TCRdb to in-frame sequences with V and J called. These copies leave out some clones; in studies compared against another copy, an unresolved V gene accounts for under half, and the cause of the remainder is not known. This sample holds a few hundred thousand clones; more than 75% were observed only once. 1% of the sample lies in the top ten. The sequenced sample consisted of peripheral blood. Source of these receptors: a man aged 50-60 years with active or convalescent COVID-19.

In its sample, this clone was seen a few times. The chain uses TRBV4-3 and TRBJ1-1, with D perhaps matching TRBD1 (5 bases). Germline-derived CDR1 and CDR2 are LGHNA and YSLEER. The CDR3 length is 16 residues. Trimming removed 4 bases from V and 4 bases from J, with 19 bases in between. The DNA for the CDR3 is TGCGCCAGCAGCCTCTTCTACCAAGAAGGGGTCACTGAAGCTTTCTTT. The encoded protein is CASSLFYQEGVTEAFF.

V and J are TRBV19 and TRBJ2-5; 7 bases match TRBD1. The trim removed 8 bases at V and 5 bases at J, leaving 11 bases unmatched. Germline V gene lookup returns CDR1 LNHDA and CDR2 SQIVND (reference sequence). The CDR3 extends over 14 amino acids. CDR3: CASGRGWKAETQYF. DNA for the CDR3: TGTGCCAGTGGCAGGGGGTGGAAGGCGGAGACCCAGTACTTC. Full variable domain (outside the CDR3, taken from reference TRBV19 and TRBJ2-5): DGGITQSPKYLFRKEGQNVTLSCEQNLNHDAMYWYRQDPGQGLRLIYYSQIVNDFQKGDIAEGYSVSREKKESFPLTVTSAQKNPTAFYLCASGRGWKAETQYFGPGTRLLVL.

This chain uses TRBV6-5 with TRBJ1-1, with 10 positions matching TRBD1. The germline V gene has CDR1 MNHEY and CDR2 SVGAGI. V trimming: 4 bases; J trimming: 6 bases; junction bases outside the gene matches: 5. CDR3 length: 14 amino acids. The CDR3 nucleotides read TGTGCCAGCAGTTCCCAGGGACAGGGGTCTGAAGCTTTCTTT. Translation gives CASSSQGQGSEAFF.

This chain joins TRBV7-2 and TRBJ1-3; unclear D gene. Trimming stripped 7 bases from V and 0 bases from J, with 10 bases between. Germline CDR1 reads SGHTA; CDR2 reads FQGNSA. The CDR3 extends over 14 amino acids. The CDR3 nucleotides read TGTGCCAGCACCCCACAGAGCTCTGGAAACACCATATATTTT. Its translation: CASTPQSSGNTIYF.

This chain connects TRBV7-2 to TRBJ2-2; D gene ambiguous. The CDR3 loop spans 14 amino acids. V lost 4 bases to trimming and J lost 4 bases, with 10 bases between them. CDR1 and CDR2 from the germline V gene are SGHTA and FQGNSA. The CDR3 DNA sequence: TGTGCCAGCAGCTCTCCTACTGGCACCGGGGAGCTGTTTTTT. It codes for CASSSPTGTGELFF. Based on the CDR3 plus reference TRBV7-2 and TRBJ2-2, the full variable domain is GAGVSQSPSNKVTEKGKDVELRCDPISGHTALYWYRQSLGQGLEFLIYFQGNSAPDKSGLPSDRFSAERTGGSVSTLTIQRTQQEDSAVYLCASSSPTGTGELFFGEGSRLTVL.

In its sample, this clone was seen once. This sequence joins TRBV5-5 and TRBJ2-3; D is unresolved. CDR3 length: 13 residues. Trimming removed 4 bases from V and 2 bases from J, with 8 bases in between. Germline-derived CDR1 and CDR2 are SGHKS and YYEKEE (reference sequence). The CDR3 sequence is CASSPIDTDTQYF. CDR3 sequence (DNA): TGTGCCAGCAGCCCTATCGACACAGATACGCAGTATTTT.

V usage is TRBV7-9 and J usage is TRBJ2-1; TRBD2 is a possible D gene (6 bases). Germline values: CDR1 SEHNR, CDR2 FQNEAQ (reference sequence). V was clipped by 5 bases and J by 0 bases, with 14 bases between them. There are 16 residues in the CDR3. For the CDR3, the DNA is TGTGCCAGCAGCGCCGGGAGCTCGAGCTCCTACAATGAGCAGTTCTTC. It specifies CASSAGSSSSYNEQFF.

This chain uses TRBV7-9 with TRBJ1-5, with TRBD1 as a possible D gene (5 bases). V lost 5 bases and J 4 bases, leaving 15 bases between the germline ends. The CDR3 totals 15 residues. CDR1 and CDR2 from the germline V gene are SEHNR and FQNEAQ (reference sequence). The CDR3 loop is CASSLTGQANQPQHF. The CDR3 bases are TGTGCCAGCAGCCTTACCGGACAAGCTAATCAGCCCCAGCATTTT. Combining the CDR3 with reference TRBV7-9 and TRBJ1-5 gives the whole variable domain DTGVSQNPRHKITKRGQNVTFRCDPISEHNRLYWYRQTLGQGPEFLTYFQNEAQLEKSRLLSDRFSAERPKGSFSTLEIQRTEQGDSAMYLCASSLTGQANQPQHFGDGTRLSIL.

The rearrangement links TRBV28 to TRBJ2-5, with 7 bases lining up with TRBD1. This CDR3 spans 15 amino acids. Germline CDR1 and CDR2: MDHEN and SYDVKM. Trimming at V came to 7 bases and at J to 1 base, leaving 9 bases not matched to a gene. Written as DNA, the CDR3 is TGTGCCAGCAAGTCTAAGACAGGGTTCCAAGAGACCCAGTACTTC. As protein: CASKSKTGFQETQYF.

The rearrangement joins TRBV5-1 to TRBJ1-2; possible D gene TRBD1, 6 bases. The germline CDR1 and CDR2 sequences are SGHRS and YFSETQ. This CDR3 has 13 amino acids. Trimming cost V 2 bases and J 6 bases, with 11 bases left between them. The chain's CDR3 is CASSLSDSDGYTF. DNA for the CDR3: TGCGCCAGCAGCTTATCGGACAGCGATGGCTACACCTTC. Combining the CDR3 with reference TRBV5-1 and TRBJ1-2 gives the whole variable domain KAGVTQTPRYLIKTRGQQVTLSCSPISGHRSVSWYQQTPGQGLQFLFEYFSETQRNKGNFPGRFSGRQFSNSRSEMNVSTLELGDSALYLCASSLSDSDGYTFGSGTRLTVV.

This clone was found a few times. CDR3 sequence: CASSTRQGANGYTF. The CDR3, as DNA: TGTGCCAGCAGCACCAGACAGGGGGCGAACGGCTACACCTTC. The chain carries TRBV7-6 and TRBJ1-2, with 10 bases fitting TRBD1. The CDR3 spans 14 residues. J lost 8 bases, V lost 5 bases, and 8 bases had no gene match. Germline lookup yields CDR1 SGHVS and CDR2 FNYEAQ. The entire variable domain, with the rest obtained from reference TRBV7-6 and TRBJ1-2, is as follows: GAGVSQSPRYKVTKRGQDVALRCDPISGHVSLYWYRQALGQGPEFLTYFNYEAQQDKSGLPNDRFSAERPEGSISTLTIQRTEQRDSAMYRCASSTRQGANGYTFGSGTRLTVV.

V is TRBV15 and J is TRBJ2-7, with D unclear. The CDR3 covers 15 residues. The germline CDR1 and CDR2 sequences are LNHNV and YYDKDF (reference sequence). V was clipped by 3 bases and J by 0 bases, with 12 bases between them. The CDR3 DNA reads TGTGCCACCAGCAGGGTCCAGGATGGCTCCTACGAGCAGTACTTC. Protein product: CATSRVQDGSYEQYF. Full variable domain (outside the CDR3, taken from reference TRBV15 and TRBJ2-7): DAMVIQNPRYQVTQFGKPVTLSCSQTLNHNVMYWYQQKSSQAPKLLFHYYDKDFNNEADTPDNFQSRRPNTSFCFLDIRSPGLGDTAMYLCATSRVQDGSYEQYFGPGTRLTVT.

This chain joins TRBV7-3 and TRBJ2-1; maybe TRBD2 (6 bases). Germline CDR1 SGHTA, CDR2 FQGTGA. V lost 6 bases and J lost 6, with 18 bases in between. This CDR3 has 15 residues. The CDR3 DNA reads TGTGCCAGCAGTCAAGGGACTTCTCTTGCCAATGAGCAGTTCTTC. It yields the protein CASSQGTSLANEQFF.

The chain joins TRBV5-1 to TRBJ2-3, with TRBD2 identical over 7 bases. Losses at the gene ends were 2 bases for V and 0 bases for J; bases not matched to a gene: 6. Germline CDR1 SGHRS, CDR2 YFSETQ. The CDR3 is 16 amino acids. The CDR3 reads CASSLNGLDSTDTQYF. The CDR3 DNA follows: TGCGCCAGCAGCTTAAACGGACTAGATAGCACAGATACGCAGTATTTT.

This clone came up a few times. V is TRBV28 and J is TRBJ2-1; 8 bases are shared with TRBD2. CDR3 size: 15 residues. Germline CDR1 MDHEN, CDR2 SYDVKM. Trimming at V came to 6 bases and at J to 0 bases, leaving 4 bases not matched to a gene. CDR3 amino acids: CASRRGTSSYNEQFF. The CDR3 DNA reads TGTGCCAGCAGACGTGGGACTAGCTCCTACAATGAGCAGTTCTTC.

V is TRBV10-1 and J is TRBJ2-7; D gene uncertain. With 6 bases removed from V and 0 bases from J, the gap between germline ends came to 6 bases. The CDR3 consists of 12 residues. Germline CDR1 reads WNHNN; CDR2 reads SYGVQD (reference sequence). Here the CDR3 DNA reads TGCGCCAGCAGCCCGAGCTCCTACGAGCAGTACTTC. Encoded protein: CASSPSSYEQYF.

J is TRBJ1-3 and V is TRBV3-1 (or the pseudogene TRBV3-2), with D hard to call. In germline, CDR1 is LGHDT, CDR2 YNNKEL (reference sequence). The CDR3 contains 16 residues. V lost 5 bases, J lost 2 bases, and 16 bases lay in between. The DNA of the CDR3 is TGTGCCAGCAGCTTACCTTCAAGAGTACCTGGAAACACCATATATTTT. As protein: CASSLPSRVPGNTIYF.

This clone was seen a handful of times. The genes are TRBV24-1 and TRBJ2-1; 8 bases are shared with TRBD2. There are 16 residues in the CDR3. The V gene's germline CDR1 is KGHDR and CDR2 SFDVKD. V lost 2 bases to trimming and J lost 0 bases; unmatched junction nucleotides: 2. The CDR3 DNA follows: TGTGCCACCAGTGATTCAGCGGGAGACTCCTACAATGAGCAGTTCTTC. Its translation is CATSDSAGDSYNEQFF.

The chain recombines TRBV4-3 with TRBJ1-1; TRBD1 aligns across 7 bases. The length of the CDR3 is 15 residues. Trimming cost V 4 bases and J 4 bases; bases outside gene matches: 9. Germline V gene data show CDR1 as LGHNA and CDR2 as YSLEER. The chain's CDR3 is CASSLRGQFATEAFF. CDR3 nucleotide sequence: TGCGCCAGCAGCCTCCGGGGACAGTTTGCCACTGAAGCTTTCTTT.

This clone was counted between two and nine times. This CDR3 reads CASSVGGENTEAFF. The CDR3 DNA sequence: TGTGCCAGCTCGGTAGGCGGAGAGAACACTGAAGCTTTCTTT. The rearrangement links TRBV18 to TRBJ1-1, with D unclear. The V gene's germline CDR1 is KGHSH and CDR2 LQKENI. The CDR3 runs to 14 residues. V was shortened by 6 bases and J by 1 base, with 12 bases between the two germline ends.

The V call is TRBV11-1, the J call TRBJ2-3; the D is unclear. This CDR3 contains 13 residues. From germline, CDR1 is SGHAT and CDR2 FQDESV (reference sequence). V gave up 2 bases and J gave up 3 bases, with 6 bases separating them. CDR3 region: CASSLQDTDTQYF. The CDR3 nucleotides read TGTGCCAGCAGCTTACAGGATACAGATACGCAGTATTTT.

For the CDR3, the DNA is TGTGCCAGCAGCTTAGCGGTGGGACAGAACACCGGGGAGCTGTTTTTT. Translation: CASSLAVGQNTGELFF. The chain employs TRBV7-8 and TRBJ2-2; tentative D call: TRBD1 (6 bases). The CDR3 consists of 16 residues. V was pared by 0 bases and J by 1 base, with 9 bases between. Germline V gene lookup returns CDR1 SGHVS and CDR2 FQNEAQ. Filled out from reference TRBV7-8 and TRBJ2-2, the complete variable domain reads GAGVSQSPRYKVAKRGQDVALRCDPISGHVSLFWYQQALGQGPEFLTYFQNEAQLDKSGLPSDRFFAERPEGSVSTLKIQRTQQEDSAVYLCASSLAVGQNTGELFFGEGSRLTVL.

The gene calls are TRBV19 and TRBJ1-2; no firm D call. V was pared by 3 bases and J by 8 bases, with 13 bases between. CDR3 length: 13 amino acids. CDR1 is LNHDA, CDR2 SQIVND, per germline (reference sequence). The CDR3, as DNA: TGTGCCAGTAGTATGGACGCTACGGGGGGCTACACCTTC. It codes for CASSMDATGGYTF.

Comment on this clone: Other nucleotide sequences from this sample produce the same CDR3. J is TRBJ1-5 and V is TRBV28; tentatively, D is TRBD1 (6 bases). Trimming took off 6 bases at V and 1 base at J, with 10 bases between the two ends. Germline assignment: CDR1 MDHEN and CDR2 SYDVKM. The CDR3 has 14 residues. The CDR3 reads CASSTGQSNQPQHF. Written as DNA, the CDR3 is TGTGCCAGCAGCACTGGACAGAGCAATCAGCCCCAGCATTTT.

V gene TRBV18 combines with J gene TRBJ1-6; maybe TRBD1 (5 bases). The V end was cut by 3 bases, the J end by 5 bases, with 14 bases between. Germline CDR1 and CDR2: KGHSH and LQKENI. The CDR3 has 16 residues. CDR3: CASSPESGLHNSPLHF. The CDR3 bases are TGTGCCAGCTCACCCGAATCGGGACTTCATAATTCACCCCTCCACTTT.

Notes on this clone: Other DNA variants within this sample encode the same CDR3. V gene TRBV28 combines with J gene TRBJ1-3, with D tentatively TRBD1 (5 bases). The CDR3 runs 15 residues. The V gene's germline CDR1 is MDHEN and CDR2 SYDVKM. V dropped 5 bases and J dropped 0 bases, with 11 bases sitting between them. CDR3 DNA: TGTGCCAGCAGTCCCGGGGGGGACTCTGGAAACACCATATATTTT. Its translation: CASSPGGDSGNTIYF.

This clone appeared a single time. The V gene is TRBV7-3, the J gene TRBJ2-6, with a tentative D call TRBD2 (5 bases). This CDR3 is 20 amino acids long. Trimming removed 3 bases at V and 0 bases at J, with 21 bases between. Germline CDR1 SGHTA, CDR2 FQGTGA. This chain's CDR3 is CASSLRAVGSENSGANVLTF. The CDR3 nucleotides are TGTGCCAGCAGCTTGCGGGCGGTGGGCAGCGAGAACTCTGGGGCCAACGTCCTGACTTTC. Using reference TRBV7-3 and TRBJ2-6 for the parts outside the CDR3, the full variable domain is GAGVSQTPSNKVTEKGKYVELRCDPISGHTALYWYRQSLGQGPEFLIYFQGTGAADDSGLPNDRFFAVRPEGSVSTLKIQRTERGDSAVYLCASSLRAVGSENSGANVLTFGAGSRLTVL.

The CDR3 DNA reads TGTGCCAGCAGAACGGGGGACACTGAAGCTTTCTTT. Translation: CASRTGDTEAFF. This chain uses TRBV3-1 (or the pseudogene TRBV3-2) with TRBJ1-1; weak D call: TRBD1 (5 bases). The V and J ends lost 6 bases and 3 bases respectively, with 8 bases between them. The CDR3 runs 12 residues. Germline CDR1 LGHDT, CDR2 YNNKEL (reference sequence).

V and J are TRBV6-5 and TRBJ1-2; D might be TRBD1 (6 bases). Trimming left V 6 bases short and J 7 bases short, with 18 bases between. Germline assignment: CDR1 MNHEY and CDR2 SVGAGI. The CDR3 is 14 residues long. DNA of the CDR3: TGTGCCAGCAGCGCTGGGACACCCGGACGTGGCTACACCTTC. Protein sequence: CASSAGTPGRGYTF.

The chain joins TRBV6-5 to TRBJ1-1; weak D call: TRBD1 (6 bases). In germline, CDR1 is MNHEY, CDR2 SVGAGI. V was clipped by 0 bases and J by 1 base, with 9 bases between them. The CDR3 length is 15 residues. In DNA form, the CDR3 reads TGTGCCAGCAGTTACTCGGTGGGGGCGAACACTGAAGCTTTCTTT. The encoded protein is CASSYSVGANTEAFF.

The chain couples TRBV27 to TRBJ2-3, with D uncertain. Germline loops: CDR1 MNHEY, CDR2 SMNVEV (reference sequence). The CDR3 contains 15 residues. Trimming shortened V by 2 bases and J by 2 bases, and 11 bases separated the two germline ends. This CDR3 reads CASSLSTVDTDTQYF. Written as DNA, the CDR3 is TGTGCCAGCAGTTTAAGTACTGTCGACACAGATACGCAGTATTTT.

This chain links TRBV5-1 with TRBJ2-2, with TRBD1 as a possible D gene (7 bases). Trimming stripped 4 bases from V and 8 bases from J, with 12 bases between. The CDR3 covers 13 residues. Germline lookup yields CDR1 SGHRS and CDR2 YFSETQ. CDR3 sequence: CASSLQGTGELFF. The CDR3 bases are TGCGCCAGCAGCCTACAGGGGACTGGGGAGCTGTTTTTT.